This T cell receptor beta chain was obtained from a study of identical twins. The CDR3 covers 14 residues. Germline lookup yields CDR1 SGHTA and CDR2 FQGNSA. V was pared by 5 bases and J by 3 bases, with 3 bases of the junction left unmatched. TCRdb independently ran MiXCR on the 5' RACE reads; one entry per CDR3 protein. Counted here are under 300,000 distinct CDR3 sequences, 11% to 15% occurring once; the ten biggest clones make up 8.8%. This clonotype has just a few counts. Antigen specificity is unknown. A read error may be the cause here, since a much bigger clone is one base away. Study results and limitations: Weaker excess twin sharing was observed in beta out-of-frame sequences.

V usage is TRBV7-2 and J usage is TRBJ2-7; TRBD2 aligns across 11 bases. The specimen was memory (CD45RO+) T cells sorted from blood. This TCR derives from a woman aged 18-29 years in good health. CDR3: CASSVSGRGYEQYF. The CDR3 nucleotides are TGTGCCAGCAGCGTTAGCGGGAGGGGCTACGAGCAGTACTTC.